Presented here are 17 T cell receptor beta chains from one specimen sequenced in a study of Ad26.COV2.S vaccination and SARS-CoV-2 variants. Treatment indicated: 19 received Ad26.COV2.S at low or high dose, single or two shots; 5 received placebo; per-sample allocation not given. Sampling happened 63 days after the first vaccine or placebo injection. TCRdb's table, derived via immunoSEQ multiplex PCR, lists solely in-frame clones and lacks some. The sample includes a few hundred thousand clones, roughly 87% of them seen just once. The sequences come from peripheral blood, collected in a trial of Ad26.COV2.S vaccine versus placebo. The receptors were sampled from a person aged 18-60 years who received the Ad26.COV2.S COVID-19 vaccine or a placebo.

V and J are TRBV11-3 and TRBJ1-1; the match to TRBD1 covers 7 bases. The germline V gene has CDR1 SGHNT and CDR2 YENEEA. CDR3 length: 19 amino acids. Losses at the gene ends were 0 bases for V and 4 bases for J; bases not matched to a gene: 17. CDR3 in DNA: TGTGCCAGCAGCTTAGATCTAGGGGGACAGTCCATTTGGGGCACTGAAGCTTTCTTT. Residues: CASSLDLGGQSIWGTEAFF.

V gene TRBV6-7 combines with J gene TRBJ1-2, with a possible D match to TRBD1 (5 bases). TRBV6-7 falls under the ORF class, with uncertain function. V was cut by 8 bases and J by 8 bases, with 21 bases left in between. CDR3 length: 14 amino acids. CDR3 nucleotides: TGTGCCAGCCCTCCGGGACGGTTCAGAGGCGGCTACACCTTC. This encodes CASPPGRFRGGYTF.

CDR3 protein: CASSLFRDTLPSGANVLTF. The CDR3 region has the DNA TGTGCCAGCAGCCTATTCCGGGACACCCTGCCCTCTGGGGCCAACGTCCTGACTTTC. The rearrangement joins TRBV7-3 to TRBJ2-6, with D possibly matching TRBD1 (6 bases). The CDR3 totals 19 residues. CDR1 and CDR2 from the germline V gene are SGHTA and FQGTGA. The V end lost 5 bases, the J end lost 0 bases, and 20 bases lay between the germline ends. The full variable domain, rest sourced from reference TRBV7-3 and TRBJ2-6, is GAGVSQTPSNKVTEKGKYVELRCDPISGHTALYWYRQSLGQGPEFLIYFQGTGAADDSGLPNDRFFAVRPEGSVSTLKIQRTERGDSAVYLCASSLFRDTLPSGANVLTFGAGSRLTVL.

V gene TRBV5-1 combines with J gene TRBJ1-1, with TRBD1 as a possible D gene (5 bases). In germline, CDR1 is SGHRS, CDR2 YFSETQ. CDR3 size: 13 residues. The ends were cut back, 3 bases at V and 5 bases at J, with 11 bases in the middle. CDR3 nucleotide sequence: TGCGCCAGCAGCTCCCCGGAGGGGACTGAAGCTTTCTTT. It is translated as CASSSPEGTEAFF.

The gene calls are TRBV12-3 or TRBV12-4 and TRBJ1-2; D uncertain. Trimming shortened V by 6 bases and J by 7 bases, and 15 bases separated the two germline ends. This CDR3 comprises 13 residues. The CDR3: CASSPDIASGYTF. The CDR3 bases are TGTGCCAGCAGCCCTGATATAGCTTCTGGCTACACCTTC.

The chain combines TRBV15 with TRBJ1-5; D uncertain. CDR1 is LNHNV and CDR2 is YYDKDF in the germline V gene (reference sequence). Trimming took 0 bases from V and 11 from J, leaving 14 bases between them. The CDR3 has 14 residues. The CDR3 here is CATSRDLAQTTQHF. The CDR3 DNA reads TGTGCCACCAGCAGAGATCTGGCGCAGACCACCCAGCATTTT.

This chain's CDR3 is CASRLRGINSPLHF. The CDR3 nucleotides read TGTGCCAGTCGTCTCAGGGGGATTAATTCACCCCTCCACTTT. The V and J genes are TRBV19 and TRBJ1-6, with 7 bases identical to TRBD1. V lost 8 bases, J lost 6 bases, and 7 bases stayed unmatched. This CDR3 has 14 amino acids. The germline CDR1 and CDR2 sequences are LNHDA and SQIVND (reference sequence).

The CDR3 bases are TGTGCCAGCAGCCAAGAGGGACTAGCGGGGGTGCAGTATTTT. Amino acid sequence: CASSQEGLAGVQYF. The chain combines TRBV3-1 (or the pseudogene TRBV3-2) with TRBJ2-3, with TRBD2 identical over 14 bases. CDR1 is LGHDT and CDR2 is YNNKEL in the germline V gene (reference sequence). The CDR3 sequence is 14 residues long. V lost 0 bases, J lost 11 bases, and 1 base stayed unmatched.

This chain links TRBV27 with TRBJ2-1; D gene ambiguous. The length of the CDR3 is 15 residues. Germline V lookup: CDR1 MNHEY, CDR2 SMNVEV (reference sequence). Trimming shortened V by 5 bases and J by 5 bases, and 16 bases separated the two germline ends. The CDR3 loop is CASSDGSAPHNEQFF. CDR3 sequence (DNA): TGTGCCAGCAGTGATGGCAGCGCGCCCCACAATGAGCAGTTCTTC.

The chain uses TRBV6-2 or TRBV6-3 and TRBJ1-4, with 9 bases lining up with TRBD1. V trimming: 0 bases; J trimming: 6 bases; junction bases outside the gene matches: 5. The germline V gene has CDR1 MNHEY and CDR2 SVGEGT. This CDR3 spans 16 amino acids. The DNA for the CDR3 is TGTGCCAGCAGTTACTCACCGGGACAGGGAGATGAAAAACTGTTTTTT. It yields the protein CASSYSPGQGDEKLFF.

The V and J genes are TRBV2 and TRBJ2-7, with D possibly called TRBD1 or TRBD2 (5 bases each). Trimming pared 1 base from V and 3 bases from J, leaving 16 bases between. This CDR3 spans 16 amino acids. Germline V CDR1 and CDR2: SNHLY, FYNNEI. In DNA, the CDR3 is TGTGCCAGCAGTGAAGAGGTCCCCGGGGCGCTCTACGAGCAGTACTTC. Translated, it gives CASSEEVPGALYEQYF. The variable domain in full, with the rest retrieved from reference TRBV2 and TRBJ2-7, is EPEVTQTPSHQVTQMGQEVILRCVPISNHLYFYWYRQILGQKVEFLVSFYNNEISEKSEIFDDQFSVERPDGSNFTLKIRSTKLEDSAMYFCASSEEVPGALYEQYFGPGTRLTVT.

CDR3 coding DNA: TGTGCCAGCAGCTTGGGGACAGGGTATAGCACAGATACGCAGTATTTT. Protein product: CASSLGTGYSTDTQYF. V and J are TRBV5-4 and TRBJ2-3; 8 bases are a match to TRBD1. Germline assignment: CDR1 SGHNT and CDR2 YYREEE (reference sequence). V dropped 0 bases and J dropped 0; count of bases not matched to a gene: 3. The CDR3 runs 16 residues. Drawing the rest from reference TRBV5-4 and TRBJ2-3, the complete variable domain is ETGVTQSPTHLIKTRGQQVTLRCSSQSGHNTVSWYQQALGQGPQFIFQYYREEENGRGNFPPRFSGLQFPNYSSELNVNALELDDSALYLCASSLGTGYSTDTQYFGPGTRLTVL.

Only one count was recorded for this clone. The chain is built from TRBV4-2 and TRBJ2-7; the D gene is possibly TRBD2 (6 bases). Trimming pared 5 bases from V and 6 bases from J, leaving 8 bases between. This CDR3 has 11 amino acids. CDR1 is LGHNA, CDR2 YNFKEQ, per germline. CDR3 nucleotides: TGTGCCAGCAGCGGAGGGCCCGAGCAGTACTTC. Translated, it gives CASSGGPEQYF.

The CDR3 region is CASSRGGQVNTGELFF. As DNA, the CDR3 is TGTGCCAGCAGCCGGGGGGGCCAGGTCAACACCGGGGAGCTGTTTTTT. The J gene is TRBJ2-2, the V gene TRBV5-4; 8 nucleotides line up with TRBD2. The CDR3 is 16 residues long. Per the germline V gene, CDR1 is SGHNT and CDR2 is YYREEE (reference sequence). Losses at the gene ends were 4 bases for V and 2 bases for J; bases not matched to a gene: 7.

V gene TRBV23-1 combines with J gene TRBJ2-1; TRBD1 might be the D (6 bases). TRBV23-1 is marked as an open reading frame, function uncertain. Between the trimmed V and J ends, which lost 4 bases and 1 base, there was a span of 14 bases. There are 16 residues in the CDR3. CDR3 bases: TGCGCCAGCAGTCTTCCGACAGGTCAATCCTACAATGAGCAGTTCTTC. This gives the protein CASSLPTGQSYNEQFF.

The chain recombines TRBV7-2 with TRBJ1-1; 7 bases match TRBD1. J lost 7 bases, V lost 2 bases, and 4 bases had no gene match. Germline CDR1 and CDR2: SGHTA and FQGNSA. The CDR3 consists of 13 residues. CDR3 in DNA: TGTGCCAGCAGCTTAAACAGGGGACGTGAAGCTTTCTTT. It translates to CASSLNRGREAFF.

The chain recombines TRBV30 with TRBJ2-3; 10 bases line up with TRBD2. The ends lost 0 bases at V and 1 base at J; junction bases unmatched: 4. CDR3 length: 16 amino acids. Germline CDR1 and CDR2: GTSNPN and SVGIG (reference sequence). The CDR3 spells CAWSVLGTSGTDTQYF. In nucleotides, the CDR3 is TGTGCCTGGAGTGTACTCGGGACTAGCGGCACAGATACGCAGTATTTT.